This entry lists 11 T cell receptor beta chains sequenced from one sample in a study of control samples from healthy donors and cancer patients. Profiling relied on immunoSEQ multiplex PCR, and the TCRdb table lists in-frame clones only, not all of them. Of about 120,000 clones listed, more than 75% are singletons. The sequencing input was blood. The origin of the receptors is a woman aged 70-85 years in good health.

This chain uses TRBV2 with TRBJ1-2; TRBD1 is a possible D gene (6 bases). This CDR3 has 14 residues. Germline V gene data show CDR1 as SNHLY and CDR2 as FYNNEI. Trimming left V 6 bases short and J 0 bases short, with 11 bases between. In DNA, the CDR3 is TGTGCCAGCAGGGACAGAGGCGCTAACTATGGCTACACCTTC. Its translation is CASRDRGANYGYTF.

The V and J genes are TRBV10-3 and TRBJ1-1; the D gene is possibly TRBD1 (5 bases). Germline-derived CDR1 and CDR2 are ENHRY and SYGVKD. This CDR3 has 13 residues. V lost 6 bases and J lost 1, with 9 bases in between. CDR3 in DNA: TGTGCCATCAGGGACAAAACGAACACTGAAGCTTTCTTT. It codes for CAIRDKTNTEAFF.

CDR3 protein: CASSTGTYNEQFF. The CDR3 DNA is TGTGCCAGCAGTACAGGGACCTACAATGAGCAGTTCTTC. The chain couples TRBV12-3 or TRBV12-4 to TRBJ2-1; tentative D call: TRBD1 (6 bases). CDR3 length: 13 amino acids. V lost 5 bases to trimming and J lost 2 bases, with 7 bases between them.

The rearrangement links TRBV6-6 to TRBJ1-2, with D perhaps matching TRBD1 (6 bases). Between the trimmed V and J ends, which lost 6 bases and 5 bases, there was a span of 16 bases. This CDR3 is 14 amino acids long. Germline V gene data show CDR1 as MNHNY and CDR2 as SVGAGI (reference sequence). The CDR3 region has the DNA TGTGCCAGCAGGCCCGGGGGGGGCAGGTATGGCTACACCTTC. This gives the protein CASRPGGGRYGYTF.

This clone was recorded once. The chain uses TRBV7-2 and TRBJ1-1; 11 bases agree with TRBD1. Trimming cost V 5 bases and J 3 bases; bases outside gene matches: 11. The CDR3 has 17 amino acids. Germline V gene lookup returns CDR1 SGHTA and CDR2 FQGNSA. CDR3 in amino acids: CASSRGRDRGGHTEAFF. The CDR3 bases are TGTGCCAGCAGCAGGGGCCGGGACAGGGGGGGGCACACTGAAGCTTTCTTT.

This clone was found many times. V is TRBV11-3 and J is TRBJ1-1; unclear D gene. There are 13 residues in the CDR3. The V end lost 3 bases, the J end lost 1 base, and 6 bases lay between the germline ends. The germline gives CDR1 SGHNT, CDR2 YENEEA. The CDR3 DNA is TGTGCCAGCAGCTTTGGAACGAACACTGAAGCTTTCTTT. This sequence encodes CASSFGTNTEAFF.

The chain recombines TRBV25-1 with TRBJ1-1; possibly TRBD1 for D (5 bases). The CDR3 totals 13 residues. CDR1 and CDR2 (germline): MGHDK, SYGVNS. V was pared by 7 bases and J by 10 bases, with 19 bases between. The DNA for the CDR3 is TGTGCCAGCACCAGACCCGGGGGAAAGGGAGCTTTCTTT. It translates to CASTRPGGKGAFF.

The chain combines TRBV19 with TRBJ1-4; D possibly corresponds to TRBD1 (6 bases). The CDR3 spans 13 residues. From germline, CDR1 is LNHDA and CDR2 SQIVND (reference sequence). V dropped 5 bases and J dropped 5 bases, with 9 bases sitting between them. CDR3 in DNA: TGTGCCAGTAGTTGGAGGGGGAATGAAAAACTGTTTTTT. Translation: CASSWRGNEKLFF.

This chain links TRBV4-1 with TRBJ2-7; a possible D gene is TRBD1 (5 bases). CDR1 and CDR2 from the germline V gene are MGHRA and YSYEKL. V lost 0 bases and J lost 6, with 18 bases in between. The CDR3 is made up of 16 amino acids. The CDR3 DNA is TGCGCCAGCAGCCAAGAGCCCGCGAGTTCAGGGCCCGAGCAGTACTTC. Its protein is CASSQEPASSGPEQYF.

The chain joins TRBV7-8 to TRBJ2-7; 11 bases match TRBD1. Germline CDR1 reads SGHVS; CDR2 reads FQNEAQ. The ends lost 5 bases at V and 4 bases at J; junction bases unmatched: 7. The CDR3 loop spans 15 amino acids. CDR3 loop: CASSPGDRGRYEQYF. CDR3 DNA sequence: TGTGCCAGCAGCCCTGGGGACAGGGGGAGGTACGAGCAGTACTTC.

The J gene is TRBJ1-1, the V gene TRBV11-2; D is undetermined. The CDR3 sequence is 12 residues long. CDR1 is SGHAT, CDR2 FQNNGV, per germline. The V and J ends lost 3 bases and 4 bases respectively, with 6 bases between them. CDR3 residues: CASSFTVTEAFF. The CDR3 nucleotides are TGTGCCAGCAGCTTTACTGTCACTGAAGCTTTCTTT.